This T cell receptor (beta chain) originates from a study of T cell responses to AZD1222 COVID-19 vaccine. In the study overall: Second-dose intervals near 4 or 12 weeks were combined.

The method was immunoSEQ multiplex PCR; TCRdb's version includes in-frame clones alone and lacks a portion of them. The sample includes roughly 140,000 clones, approximately 89% of them seen just once. The study's findings and limits: Spike was spanned by vaccine-associated CD4 TCRs, with dominance at 160-218 and 743-854. The donor cohort was predominantly white British with a female majority, and clonal diversity may have been underestimated.

CDR3 length: 16 amino acids. V was shortened by 0 bases and J by 5 bases, with 16 bases between the two germline ends. Germline V gives CDR1 SGHAT, CDR2 FQNNGV. As for this clone: The antigen is unknown.

This receptor was obtained from an adult in good health. This chain connects TRBV11-2 to TRBJ2-5; TRBD1 is a possible D gene (6 bases). This sample comprised peripheral blood, obtained on day 0 of AZD1222 vaccination. The CDR3 DNA reads TGTGCCAGCAGCTTAGATTCGGGAACAGGGACGGAGACCCAGTACTTC. Its translation is CASSLDSGTGTETQYF.